This is a list of T cell receptor beta chains from one sample in a study of CD8 T cell repertoires and HIV-1 epitope variants. Their recognized antigens are unknown. Data came from immunoSEQ multiplex PCR; TCRdb stores just in-frame clones and leaves some out. Of under 3,500 clones in the sample, under 70% were seen once. Source material: cultured CD8+ T cells derived from PBMCs. The receptors derive from a male donor with HIV. CDR3s include the opening cysteine and the closing phenylalanine or tryptophan. The order of the fields is V gene, clone size, CDR3 length, J gene, D gene, CDR3 DNA, CDR3 protein. A D gene is named only where the DNA matches it firmly. Clone size is stated in some rows and not others, as once, few, many or a class when expanded.

TRBV5-1	NA	13	TRBJ1-1	NA	TGCGCCAGCAGCGGCAATCCTAGCACTGAAGCTTTCTTT	CASSGNPSTEAFF
TRBV10-3	NA	13	TRBJ1-2	NA	TGTGCCATCATCATTCCACAGGGTAACGGCTACACCTTC	CAIIIPQGNGYTF
TRBV7-9	NA	14	TRBJ2-7	TRBD2	TGTGCCAGCAGCCCGACTAGCGGGATCTACGAGCAGTACTTC	CASSPTSGIYEQYF
TRBV7-9	NA	14	TRBJ2-7	TRBD1	TGTGCCAGCAACCCGGGACAGGGACCTTACGAGCAGTACTTC	CASNPGQGPYEQYF
TRBV2	NA	15	TRBJ1-5	NA	TGTGCCAGCAGTGAAATCGGAAGGGGAAATCAGCCCCAGCATTTT	CASSEIGRGNQPQHF
TRBV7-5	NA	18	TRBJ2-3	NA	TGTGTCAGAAGCTTAAATTTGGACTACGCCTACAGCACAGATACGCAGTATTTT	CVRSLNLDYAYSTDTQYF
TRBV27	NA	14	TRBJ1-1	TRBD1	TGTGCCAGCAGATACAGGGGGCCGGTGACTGAAGCTTTCTTT	CASRYRGPVTEAFF
TRBV6-5	few	12	TRBJ1-1	NA	TGTGCCAGCAGAACATCCAACACTGAAGCTTTCTTT	CASRTSNTEAFF
TRBV27	NA	16	TRBJ2-1	NA	TGTGCCACTGGGGGGGGCGGGAGAGGAACGTACAATGAGCAGTTCTTC	CATGGGGRGTYNEQFF
TRBV7-9	NA	10	TRBJ1-2	NA	TGTGCCAGCAGCGAATATGGCTACACCTTC	CASSEYGYTF
TRBV5-1	NA	14	TRBJ2-7	TRBD1	TGCGCCAGCAGCTTGTACCAGGGGGACCACGAGCAGTACTTC	CASSLYQGDHEQYF
TRBV12-2	NA	21	TRBJ2-1	NA	TGTGCAAGTCGCCCAGAGCCCAGACTAGCGGGGGATTCCCCTCCTTACAATGAGCAGTTCTTC	CASRPEPRLAGDSPPYNEQFF
TRBV6-5	NA	14	TRBJ2-7	NA	TGTGCCAGCAGTTACCGGGACGGAGCTTACGAGCAGTACTTC	CASSYRDGAYEQYF
TRBV28	NA	13	TRBJ2-4	NA	TGTGCCAGCAGTCCTTACAGGGCGAACATTCAGTACTTC	CASSPYRANIQYF
TRBV2	NA	14	TRBJ2-7	TRBD1	TGTGCCAGCAGTGAAGGGACAGGGACCTACGAGCAGTACTTC	CASSEGTGTYEQYF
TRBV7-7	NA	13	TRBJ2-3	NA	TGTGCTAGCAGCTTAGAAGGCACAGATACGCAGTATTTT	CASSLEGTDTQYF
TRBV5-6	NA	12	TRBJ1-1	NA	TGTGCCAGCAGCTTCACTTACACTGAAGCTTTCTTT	CASSFTYTEAFF
TRBV19	few	16	TRBJ2-1	NA	TGTGCCAGTAGTATAGGATGGGGGGTCGCCTACAATGAGCAGTTCTTC	CASSIGWGVAYNEQFF
TRBV19	NA	13	TRBJ2-1	NA	TGTGCCAGTAGTCCCTCAGGGGTCCATGAGCAGTTCTTC	CASSPSGVHEQFF
TRBV9	NA	14	TRBJ2-7	NA	TGTGCCAGCAGCGTAGGGGGCGGAACCTACGAGCAGTACTTC	CASSVGGGTYEQYF
TRBV5-1	NA	16	TRBJ2-3	TRBD2	TGCGCCAGCGGCTTAGGGGAGGGCCCTGGGGCAGATACGCAGTATTTT	CASGLGEGPGADTQYF
TRBV27	NA	15	TRBJ2-7	TRBD1	TGTGCCAGCAGTTTAGGGACAGGGGTTACCTACGAGCAGTACTTC	CASSLGTGVTYEQYF
TRBV6-5	NA	13	TRBJ2-1	NA	TGTGCCAGCAGCTATGGCCGCTACAATGAGCAGTTCTTC	CASSYGRYNEQFF
TRBV7-2	NA	16	TRBJ1-6	NA	TGTGCCAGCAGCTTAGCGACGGGAGCCTATAATTCACCCCTCCACTTT	CASSLATGAYNSPLHF
TRBV6-5	NA	14	TRBJ1-1	NA	TGTGCCAGCCTCTTGGGGGATGGAAGCACTGAAGCTTTCTTT	CASLLGDGSTEAFF
TRBV6-5	NA	16	TRBJ1-2	NA	TGTGCCAGCAGTTCCACGGCCCTGATGGGTAACTATGGCTACACCTTC	CASSSTALMGNYGYTF
TRBV27	few	14	TRBJ1-1	NA	TGTGCCAGCAGTTTATCCGGTGTCGCCACTGAAGCTTTCTTT	CASSLSGVATEAFF
TRBV10-2	NA	16	TRBJ2-7	NA	TGCGCCAGCAGGGGGGGATGGGGCAAGGGTACCTACGAGCAGTACTTC	CASRGGWGKGTYEQYF
TRBV5-1	NA	16	TRBJ2-1	TRBD2	TGCGCCAGCAGCTTTGAAACGCTAGCGGTGTACAATGAGCAGTTCTTC	CASSFETLAVYNEQFF
TRBV27	NA	18	TRBJ2-2	TRBD2	TGTGCCAGCAGTTTTGGGCTAGCGGTTCTCGGCAACACCGGGGAGCTGTTTTTT	CASSFGLAVLGNTGELFF
TRBV6-5	few	14	TRBJ2-5	TRBD1	TGTGCCAGCAGTTACGTGGGACAGGGTGAGACCCAGTACTTC	CASSYVGQGETQYF
TRBV27	once	17	TRBJ2-3	TRBD2	TGTGCCAGCAGTGACCTAGCGGGAGATTTTTCCCCAGATACGCAGTATTTT	CASSDLAGDFSPDTQYF
TRBV2	NA	18	TRBJ1-1	TRBD1	TGTGCCAGCAGTGCAGGACGACAGGGGTTCGGGATGAACACTGAAGCTTTCTTT	CASSAGRQGFGMNTEAFF
TRBV5-4	few	14	TRBJ2-7	NA	TGTGCCAGCAGCTCGTGGGGACTCTCCTACGAGCAGTACTTC	CASSSWGLSYEQYF
TRBV5-1	NA	13	TRBJ2-1	NA	TGCGCCAGCAGCTTGGACAGTTACAATGAGCAGTTCTTC	CASSLDSYNEQFF
TRBV27	few	15	TRBJ2-3	NA	TGTGCCAGCAGTTTATCAAACGGGGGCACAGATACGCAGTATTTT	CASSLSNGGTDTQYF
TRBV4-3	NA	16	TRBJ1-2	NA	TGCGCCAGCAGCCAAGATCCCCCAGACTTGGACTATGGCTACACCTTC	CASSQDPPDLDYGYTF
TRBV6-1	NA	13	TRBJ2-7	NA	TGTGCCAGCAGTGACATTCTCTCCTACGAGCAGTACTTC	CASSDILSYEQYF
TRBV2	NA	16	TRBJ2-2	NA	TGTGCCAGCAGTGTCGCGGAACCTTCTAACACCGGGGAGCTGTTTTTT	CASSVAEPSNTGELFF